The present T cell receptor beta chain was sequenced within a study of blood T cell repertoires in COVID-19. Turning to the study itself: COVID-19 samples from acute and convalescent phases originated in the United States, Italy and Spain. PBMCs, B-cell-depleted T cells, or T cells were the source of the cDNA or gDNA that made up the material.

The germline gives CDR1 SGHTA, CDR2 FQGNSA. The CDR3 has 14 amino acids. Trimming cost V 1 base and J 5 bases, with 11 bases left between them. In the original processing: Quantification of nucleated cells was approximated via reference gene primer amplification. Generated by immunoSEQ multiplex PCR, the TCRdb table keeps only in-frame clones and is missing some. Clone size and the V and J calls come from that table; the DNA yielded D and trimming. The data show about 200,000 clones, around 83% seen once. Enrollment of patients from Seattle took place during active infection, with longitudinal follow-up.

This chain uses TRBV7-2 with TRBJ2-5, with no clear D. The sequence derives from a woman aged 70 to 79 with COVID-19, enrolled during active disease. Material for sequencing was peripheral blood. CDR3 bases: TGTGCCAGCAGCTTAGATACAGTCGCGGAGACCCAGTACTTC. It yields the protein CASSLDTVAETQYF. Complete variable domain (other parts from reference TRBV7-2 and TRBJ2-5): GAGVSQSPSNKVTEKGKDVELRCDPISGHTALYWYRQSLGQGLEFLIYFQGNSAPDKSGLPSDRFSAERTGGSVSTLTIQRTQQEDSAVYLCASSLDTVAETQYFGPGTRLLVL.